This passage covers 30 T cell receptor beta chains from one sample sequenced in a study of blood T cell repertoires in COVID-19. TCRdb's table, derived via immunoSEQ multiplex PCR, lists solely in-frame clones and lacks some. This table has 270,000 or so clones, 86% appearing once. The source material was peripheral blood. Receptors were obtained from a woman between 25 and 40 years old with active or convalescent COVID-19.

This chain connects TRBV7-9 to TRBJ1-4; a weak D match, TRBD1 (6 bases). The V gene lost 5 bases and the J gene lost 0 bases, with 13 bases spanning the gap. Germline V CDR1 and CDR2: SEHNR, FQNEAQ (reference sequence). The CDR3 has 16 residues. The CDR3: CASSPGTKATNEKLFF. In nucleotides, the CDR3 is TGTGCCAGCAGCCCCGGGACAAAGGCAACTAATGAAAAACTGTTTTTT. The full variable domain, rest sourced from reference TRBV7-9 and TRBJ1-4, is DTGVSQNPRHKITKRGQNVTFRCDPISEHNRLYWYRQTLGQGPEFLTYFQNEAQLEKSRLLSDRFSAERPKGSFSTLEIQRTEQGDSAMYLCASSPGTKATNEKLFFGSGTQLSVL.

V is TRBV19 and J is TRBJ1-3; D is unresolved. Germline V gene lookup returns CDR1 LNHDA and CDR2 SQIVND (reference sequence). There are 12 residues in the CDR3. Trimming removed 5 bases at V and 4 bases at J, with 6 bases between. This CDR3 reads CASSWRGNTIYF. DNA of the CDR3: TGTGCCAGTAGTTGGCGGGGAAACACCATATATTTT.

The chain uses TRBV9 and TRBJ2-3; 9 bases map to TRBD2. Trimming at V came to 3 bases and at J to 3 bases, leaving 20 bases not matched to a gene. Germline V CDR1 and CDR2: SGDLS, YYNGEE. The CDR3 spans 20 residues. The DNA for the CDR3 is TGTGCCAGCAGCGCATCAACCTTGAGGTTCTGGCGGGGGGGAACAGATACGCAGTATTTT. It translates to CASSASTLRFWRGGTDTQYF.

The chain combines TRBV4-1 with TRBJ2-2, with D possibly being TRBD2 (6 bases). With 2 bases removed from V and 3 bases from J, the gap between germline ends came to 16 bases. CDR1 and CDR2 (germline): MGHRA, YSYEKL. The CDR3 loop spans 17 amino acids. In DNA, the CDR3 is TGCGCCAGCAGCCAACCTAAGGAGGCGGGGTACACCGGGGAGCTGTTTTTT. This encodes CASSQPKEAGYTGELFF.

The chain couples TRBV6-1 to TRBJ1-1; 11 nucleotides align to TRBD1. The CDR3 spans 19 residues. After removal of 1 base from V and 3 bases from J, the junction contained 13 bases not matched to a gene. Germline-derived CDR1 and CDR2 are MNHNS and SASEGT. The CDR3 loop reads CASSEEIWGQGGWDTEAFF. As DNA, the CDR3 is TGTGCCAGCAGTGAAGAAATCTGGGGACAGGGGGGTTGGGACACTGAAGCTTTCTTT.

The CDR3 DNA follows: TGTGCCAGCAGGGGACACGGTGAAGCTTTCTTT. This gives the protein CASRGHGEAFF. The J gene is TRBJ1-1, the V gene TRBV28, with D possibly TRBD1 on 6 matching bases. The CDR3 contains 11 residues. Germline lookup yields CDR1 MDHEN and CDR2 SYDVKM. Trimming took off 6 bases at V and 7 bases at J, with 9 bases between the two ends.

The V call is TRBV7-3, the J call TRBJ2-1; 9 bases align to TRBD2. Germline V gene sequence: CDR1 SGHTA, CDR2 FQGTGA. V shed 5 bases, J shed 6 bases, and the junction held 5 bases outside the gene matches. This CDR3 is built from 14 residues. The CDR3 spells CASSRRAGGNEQFF. The CDR3 DNA is TGTGCCAGCAGCCGCCGAGCGGGGGGCAATGAGCAGTTCTTC.

This chain joins TRBV6-5 and TRBJ2-3; possible D gene TRBD1, 6 bases. Trimming removed 5 bases at V and 7 bases at J, with 16 bases between. This CDR3 is built from 14 residues. Germline values: CDR1 MNHEY, CDR2 SVGAGI. CDR3 in DNA: TGTGCCAGCAGTCTCCGGGACATTGGCTATACGCAGTATTTT. Amino acids: CASSLRDIGYTQYF.

The chain joins TRBV5-1 to TRBJ2-1; 7 nucleotides agree with TRBD1. CDR1 is SGHRS and CDR2 is YFSETQ in the germline V gene. The CDR3 totals 14 residues. The V gene end was trimmed by 0 bases and the J gene end by 3 bases; junction bases not matched to a gene: 0. The CDR3 nucleotides read TGCGCCAGCAGCTTGGACAGGGGCTACAATGAGCAGTTCTTC. Translated, it gives CASSLDRGYNEQFF.

To note about this clone: Distinct nucleotide sequences in the sample also encode this CDR3. The chain couples TRBV28 to TRBJ1-2, with unresolved D. Between the trimmed V and J ends, which lost 2 bases and 2 bases, there was a span of 6 bases. From germline, CDR1 is MDHEN and CDR2 SYDVKM. CDR3 size: 13 residues. CDR3 protein: CASSLGGNYGYTF. DNA of the CDR3: TGTGCCAGCAGTTTAGGAGGGAACTATGGCTACACCTTC.

The chain is built from TRBV30 and TRBJ2-5, with 7 bases matching TRBD2. Trimming at V came to 1 base and at J to 4 bases, leaving 3 bases not matched to a gene. CDR3 length equals 13 residues. CDR1 and CDR2 (germline): GTSNPN, SVGIG (reference sequence). Here the CDR3 reads CAWSATSRETQYF. The DNA of the CDR3 is TGTGCCTGGAGTGCGACTAGCCGAGAGACCCAGTACTTC. Full variable domain (outside the CDR3, taken from reference TRBV30 and TRBJ2-5): SQTIHQWPATLVQPVGSPLSLECTVEGTSNPNLYWYRQAAGRGLQLLFYSVGIGQISSEVPQNLSASRPQDRQFILSSKKLLLSDSGFYLCAWSATSRETQYFGPGTRLLVL.

This chain joins TRBV5-4 and TRBJ2-2; D is perhaps TRBD1 (6 bases). With 2 bases removed from V and 7 bases from J, the gap between germline ends came to 21 bases. The CDR3 length is 17 residues. The V gene's germline CDR1 is SGHNT and CDR2 YYREEE (reference sequence). The CDR3 loop is CASSFLLPDSSVGELFF. CDR3 coding DNA: TGTGCCAGCAGCTTTCTACTCCCGGACAGTTCGGTCGGGGAGCTGTTTTTT. The full variable domain, completed using reference TRBV5-4 and TRBJ2-2, is ETGVTQSPTHLIKTRGQQVTLRCSSQSGHNTVSWYQQALGQGPQFIFQYYREEENGRGNFPPRFSGLQFPNYSSELNVNALELDDSALYLCASSFLLPDSSVGELFFGEGSRLTVL.

This chain joins TRBV7-9 and TRBJ2-3; 8 positions agree with TRBD2. V lost 3 bases, J lost 6 bases, and 2 bases stayed unmatched. The CDR3 has 13 amino acids. CDR1 is SEHNR and CDR2 is FQNEAQ in the germline V gene (reference sequence). The CDR3 protein is CASSFAGGDTQYF. As DNA, the CDR3 is TGTGCCAGCAGCTTCGCGGGGGGTGATACGCAGTATTTT.

On this clone itself: Additional DNA sequences in this sample encode the identical CDR3. V and J are TRBV29-1 and TRBJ2-1; 12 bases agree with TRBD2. CDR1 and CDR2 (germline): SQVTM, ANQGSEA. This CDR3 contains 13 residues. Trimming at V came to 4 bases and at J to 6 bases, leaving 1 base not matched to a gene. In DNA form, the CDR3 reads TGCAGCGTTGGGACTAGCGGGGTCAATGAGCAGTTCTTC. Its translation: CSVGTSGVNEQFF.

V and J are TRBV6-5 and TRBJ2-3; D gene unclear. Germline lookup yields CDR1 MNHEY and CDR2 SVGAGI. The CDR3 runs to 13 residues. V dropped 6 bases and J dropped 4 bases, with 11 bases sitting between them. CDR3 protein: CASREWKADTQYF. CDR3 nucleotides: TGTGCCAGCAGGGAGTGGAAGGCAGATACGCAGTATTTT.

V usage is TRBV3-1 (or the pseudogene TRBV3-2) and J usage is TRBJ1-5, with TRBD1 identical over 8 bases. The CDR3 consists of 13 residues. V was pared by 4 bases and J by 9 bases, with 5 bases of the junction left unmatched. Germline assignment: CDR1 LGHDT and CDR2 YNNKEL (reference sequence). CDR3 loop: CASSRSGTGPQHF. DNA for the CDR3: TGTGCCAGCAGCCGTTCCGGGACAGGGCCCCAGCATTTT.

V is TRBV5-1 and J is TRBJ2-7, with 9 bases matching TRBD1. Germline CDR1 is SGHRS and CDR2 is YFSETQ. This CDR3 is built from 16 residues. V shed 0 bases and J 2 bases; nucleotides not matched to a gene: 6. The CDR3 DNA reads TGCGCCAGCAGCTTGGGGGCTCGGACAGGGGCCTACGAGCAGTACTTC. As protein: CASSLGARTGAYEQYF.

The rearrangement joins TRBV5-8 to TRBJ1-2; maybe TRBD1 (6 bases). V lost 4 bases to trimming and J lost 3 bases, with 10 bases between them. The germline CDR1 and CDR2 sequences are SGHTS and YDEGEE. The CDR3 consists of 13 residues. CDR3 nucleotides: TGTGCCAGCAGCCTTACAGGGCACTATGGCTACACCTTC. It codes for CASSLTGHYGYTF.

CDR3: CASRPLGADTQYF. Here the CDR3 DNA reads TGTGCCAGCAGGCCCCTGGGCGCAGATACGCAGTATTTT. The chain carries TRBV28 and TRBJ2-3, with D unclear. CDR1 is MDHEN and CDR2 is SYDVKM in the germline V gene. With 6 bases removed from V and 4 bases from J, the gap between germline ends came to 11 bases. This CDR3 is 13 amino acids long.

V usage is TRBV18 and J usage is TRBJ1-2; tentative D call: TRBD1 (6 bases). The CDR3 consists of 13 residues. The germline gives CDR1 KGHSH, CDR2 LQKENI. The V gene lost 4 bases and the J gene lost 6 bases, with 12 bases spanning the gap. CDR3 sequence reads: CASSQGQKDGYTF. The CDR3 DNA reads TGTGCCAGCTCACAGGGACAAAAGGATGGCTACACCTTC.

V and J are TRBV11-3 and TRBJ2-7; no clear D gene. Germline loops: CDR1 SGHNT, CDR2 YENEEA. V shed 0 bases and J shed 1 base, with 10 bases lying between them. This CDR3 region has 15 residues. This chain's CDR3 is CASSLDHGGSYEQYF. The CDR3 DNA sequence: TGTGCCAGCAGCTTAGATCATGGCGGTTCCTACGAGCAGTACTTC. The full variable domain, with the rest looked up from reference TRBV11-3 and TRBJ2-7, is EAGVVQSPRYKIIEKKQPVAFWCNPISGHNTLYWYLQNLGQGPELLIRYENEEAVDDSQLPKDRFSAERLKGVDSTLKIQPAELGDSAVYLCASSLDHGGSYEQYFGPGTRLTVT.

The rearrangement uses TRBV4-1 and TRBJ2-3, with 7 bases identical to TRBD1. Losses at the gene ends were 2 bases for V and 6 bases for J; bases not matched to a gene: 8. Germline V lookup: CDR1 MGHRA, CDR2 YSYEKL. The CDR3 sequence is 15 residues long. The CDR3 DNA is TGCGCCAGCAGCCAAAAACAGGGGTCCCGCGATACGCAGTATTTT. This codes for CASSQKQGSRDTQYF.

This clone was observed a few times. The chain combines TRBV18 with TRBJ1-1; a possible D gene is TRBD1 (6 bases). Germline loops: CDR1 KGHSH, CDR2 LQKENI. The CDR3 runs 14 residues. V gave up 10 bases and J gave up 2 bases, with 17 bases separating them. Here the CDR3 reads CATAQRGGNTEAFF. The CDR3 region has the DNA TGTGCCACCGCCCAGAGGGGGGGAAACACTGAAGCTTTCTTT. Complete variable domain (other parts from reference TRBV18 and TRBJ1-1): NAGVMQNPRHLVRRRGQEARLRCSPMKGHSHVYWYRQLPEEGLKFMVYLQKENIIDESGMPKERFSAEFPKEGPSILRIQQVVRGDSAAYFCATAQRGGNTEAFFGQGTRLTVV.

The chain couples TRBV6-2 or TRBV6-3 to TRBJ2-3; the match to TRBD1 covers 7 bases. The germline V gene encodes CDR1 MNHEY and CDR2 SVGEGT. The CDR3 runs 16 residues. Trimming cost V 2 bases and J 2 bases; bases outside gene matches: 7. The CDR3 region has the DNA TGTGCCAGCAGTTACCCTCCGGGACAGTTCACAGATACGCAGTATTTT. Protein: CASSYPPGQFTDTQYF.

J is TRBJ1-1 and V is TRBV3-1 (or the pseudogene TRBV3-2); 11 nucleotides agree with TRBD1. The germline V gene has CDR1 LGHDT and CDR2 YNNKEL (reference sequence). This CDR3 region has 16 residues. J gave up 3 bases and V 4 bases, and 7 bases lay outside the gene matches. The CDR3 DNA is TGTGCCAGCAGCCCACCGGACAGGGGGCCCTACACTGAAGCTTTCTTT. Its translation is CASSPPDRGPYTEAFF.

The genes are TRBV21-1 and TRBJ2-5; TRBD2 is the table's D call and was not checked against the DNA. TRBV21-1 is assigned pseudogene status. This CDR3 has 15 residues. Here the CDR3 DNA reads TGTGCCAGCAGCAAAGAGGGAGGGGCCCAGGAGACCCAGTACTTC. It translates to CASSKEGGAQETQYF.

This clone occurred many times. The chain uses TRBV7-2 and TRBJ1-1; D is perhaps TRBD1 (6 bases). Germline loops: CDR1 SGHTA, CDR2 FQGNSA. Trimming took off 1 base at V and 4 bases at J, with 13 bases between the two ends. CDR3 length: 15 residues. CDR3 nucleotide sequence: TGTGCCAGCAGCTTAGTCGGGGGGGCAGTCACTGAAGCTTTCTTT. Its protein is CASSLVGGAVTEAFF.

CDR3 region: CALNRESEAFF. Written as DNA, the CDR3 is TGTGCCTTGAACAGGGAGAGTGAAGCTTTCTTT. The rearrangement uses TRBV30 and TRBJ1-1; D is perhaps TRBD1 (6 bases). CDR3 length: 11 residues. In germline, CDR1 is GTSNPN, CDR2 SVGIG (reference sequence). Trimming left V 7 bases short and J 7 bases short, with 13 bases between.

This clone occurred a few times. This sample includes further DNA sequences coding for the same CDR3. The chain recombines TRBV28 with TRBJ1-2; 7 bases line up with TRBD1. CDR3 size: 13 residues. CDR1 is MDHEN, CDR2 SYDVKM, per germline. The trim removed 1 base at V and 5 bases at J, leaving 1 base unmatched. The CDR3: CASSLSRGYGYTF. The DNA of the CDR3 is TGTGCCAGCAGTTTATCCAGGGGGTATGGCTACACCTTC.

The rearrangement links TRBV2 to TRBJ1-5; D call uncertain. Trimming shortened V by 3 bases and J by 1 base, and 7 bases separated the two germline ends. CDR3 length: 14 amino acids. Germline assignment: CDR1 SNHLY and CDR2 FYNNEI. CDR3 sequence (DNA): TGTGCCAGCAGTGACGGAGGAAGCAATCAGCCCCAGCATTTT. It encodes CASSDGGSNQPQHF.